One sample yielded the 4 T cell receptor beta chains listed below, sequenced in a study of shared clonotypes between healthy human individuals. The protocol was immunoSEQ multiplex PCR, while the TCRdb copy is restricted to in-frame clones and leaves out a portion. Of about 1 million clones in the sample, about 76% were seen once. The sequenced sample was memory CD4+ T cells sorted from blood. The subset was: CD45RA-negative fraction. These receptors were taken from a man in his late teens or twenties in good health.

The rearrangement joins TRBV6-4 to TRBJ2-1; the match to TRBD2 covers 14 bases. CDR3 size: 15 residues. V dropped 5 bases and J dropped 7; count of bases not matched to a gene: 4. CDR1 is MRHNA, CDR2 SNTAGT, per germline. The CDR3 sequence is CASSLTSGGANEQFF. CDR3 DNA: TGTGCCAGCAGTCTGACTAGCGGGGGGGCAAATGAGCAGTTCTTC.

J is TRBJ2-3 and V is TRBV7-9; the D gene could be TRBD1 or TRBD2 (5 bases each). V was shortened by 3 bases and J by 7 bases, with 17 bases between the two germline ends. This CDR3 region has 15 residues. CDR1 is SEHNR and CDR2 is FQNEAQ in the germline V gene (reference sequence). CDR3 protein: CASSLGRSLLNTQYF. CDR3 nucleotides: TGTGCCAGCAGCTTGGGACGGAGTTTACTGAATACGCAGTATTTT. Drawing the rest from reference TRBV7-9 and TRBJ2-3, the complete variable domain is DTGVSQNPRHKITKRGQNVTFRCDPISEHNRLYWYRQTLGQGPEFLTYFQNEAQLEKSRLLSDRFSAERPKGSFSTLEIQRTEQGDSAMYLCASSLGRSLLNTQYFGPGTRLTVL.

The rearrangement uses TRBV29-1 and TRBJ2-1; no firm D call. V gave up 3 bases and J gave up 1 base, with 10 bases separating them. There are 14 residues in the CDR3. Germline-derived CDR1 and CDR2 are SQVTM and ANQGSEA. This CDR3 reads CSVDLGKSYNEQFF. CDR3 in DNA: TGCAGCGTTGATCTGGGGAAGTCCTACAATGAGCAGTTCTTC.

The J gene is TRBJ2-3, the V gene TRBV10-3, with D perhaps being TRBD1 or TRBD2 (5 bases each). CDR3 length equals 14 residues. V lost 0 bases and J lost 5, with 9 bases in between. Germline loops: CDR1 ENHRY, CDR2 SYGVKD. The CDR3 loop is CAISESRGVDTQYF. Written as DNA, the CDR3 is TGTGCCATCAGTGAGTCGCGAGGGGTAGATACGCAGTATTTT.